This T cell receptor (beta chain) was documented in a study of cytomegalovirus exposure and HLA in healthy donors. Study-wide results and caveats: Most TCR sequences showed up rarely, but some public TCRs showed up in many donors.

This clone was recorded once. Its matching antigen is unknown. PCR was performed using 60 Vbeta and 13 Jbeta primers. Measured with immunoSEQ multiplex PCR; TCRdb has only the in-frame clones, and not every one. Of 180,000 or so clones listed, about 77% are singletons. The CDR3 is 16 residues long. V was cut by 2 bases and J by 4 bases, with 14 bases left in between. CDR1 is MNHEY, CDR2 SVGAGI, per germline. The clonotype comes from a woman aged 30 to 39 in good health and CMV-seropositive. The rearrangement links TRBV6-5 to TRBJ2-2; D perhaps matches TRBD1 (5 bases). The sample consisted of PBMCs. As DNA, the CDR3 is TGTGCCAGCAGTTACACTGACAGTTCCTCCACCGGGGAGCTGTTTTTT. Translating gives CASSYTDSSSTGELFF.